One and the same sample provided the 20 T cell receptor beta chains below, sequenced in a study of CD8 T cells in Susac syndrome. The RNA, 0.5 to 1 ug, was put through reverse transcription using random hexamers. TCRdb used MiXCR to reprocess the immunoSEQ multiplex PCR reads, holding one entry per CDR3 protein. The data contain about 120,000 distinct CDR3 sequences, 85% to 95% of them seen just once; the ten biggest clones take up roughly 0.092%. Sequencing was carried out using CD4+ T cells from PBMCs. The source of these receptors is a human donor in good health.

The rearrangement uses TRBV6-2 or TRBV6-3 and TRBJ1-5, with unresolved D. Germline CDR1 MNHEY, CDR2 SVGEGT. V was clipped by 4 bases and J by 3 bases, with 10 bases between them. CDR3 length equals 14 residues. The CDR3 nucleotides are TGTGCCAGCAGTTTCCTCAGCATCAATCAGCCCCAGCATTTT. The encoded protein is CASSFLSINQPQHF.

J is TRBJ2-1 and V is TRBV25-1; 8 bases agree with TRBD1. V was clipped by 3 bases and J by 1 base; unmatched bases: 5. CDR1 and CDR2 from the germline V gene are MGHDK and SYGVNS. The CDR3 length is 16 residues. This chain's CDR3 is CASSEWTGKSYNEQFF. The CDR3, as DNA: TGTGCCAGCAGTGAGTGGACAGGGAAGTCCTACAATGAGCAGTTCTTC. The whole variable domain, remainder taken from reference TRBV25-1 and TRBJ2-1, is EADIYQTPRYLVIGTGKKITLECSQTMGHDKMYWYQQDPGMELHLIHYSYGVNSTEKGDLSSESTVSRIRTEHFPLTLESARPSHTSQYLCASSEWTGKSYNEQFFGPGTRLTVL.

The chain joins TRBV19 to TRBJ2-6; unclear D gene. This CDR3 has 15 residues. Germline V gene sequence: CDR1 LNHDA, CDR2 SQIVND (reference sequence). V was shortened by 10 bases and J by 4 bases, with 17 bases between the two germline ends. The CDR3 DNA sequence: TGTGCCACTGGACCTGGTGACGTCGGGGCCAACGTCCTGACTTTC. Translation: CATGPGDVGANVLTF.

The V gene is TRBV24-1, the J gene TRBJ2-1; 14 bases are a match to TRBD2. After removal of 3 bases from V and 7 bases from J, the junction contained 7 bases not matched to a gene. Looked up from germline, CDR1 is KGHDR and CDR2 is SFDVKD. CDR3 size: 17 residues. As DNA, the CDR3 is TGTGCCACCAGTGATGGACTAGCGGGAGGTGGAAGGAATGAGCAGTTCTTC. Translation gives CATSDGLAGGGRNEQFF.

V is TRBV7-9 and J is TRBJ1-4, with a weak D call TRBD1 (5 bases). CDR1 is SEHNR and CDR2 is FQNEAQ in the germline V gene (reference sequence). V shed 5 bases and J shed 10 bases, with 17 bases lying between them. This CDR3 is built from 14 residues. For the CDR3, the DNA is TGTGCCAGCAGCCTACCAGCGGGGGGGTCAAAACTGTTTTTT. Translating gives CASSLPAGGSKLFF.

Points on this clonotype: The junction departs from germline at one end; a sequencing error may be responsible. CDR3 in DNA: TGCGCCTGCAGCCAAGAAACGAGGACGGATAGCACAGATACGCAGTATTTT. Protein: CACSQETRTDSTDTQYF. The V gene is TRBV4-1, the J gene TRBJ2-3; D is uncertain. In germline, CDR1 is MGHRA, CDR2 YSYEKL. The CDR3 is 17 residues long.

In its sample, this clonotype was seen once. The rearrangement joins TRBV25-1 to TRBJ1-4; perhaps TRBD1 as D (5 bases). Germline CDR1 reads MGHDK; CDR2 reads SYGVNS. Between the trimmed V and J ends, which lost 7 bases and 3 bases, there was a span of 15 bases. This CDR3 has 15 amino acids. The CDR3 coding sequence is TGTGCCAGCACCCTAGGAGGGGCAGCTAATGAAAAACTGTTTTTT. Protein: CASTLGGAANEKLFF.

Here the CDR3 reads CASSVDGGNTEAFF. The CDR3 DNA reads TGTGCCAGCAGCGTAGATGGGGGGAACACTGAAGCTTTCTTT. The chain has TRBV9 and TRBJ1-1; TRBD1 might be the D (5 bases). The CDR3 runs 14 residues. Germline V CDR1 and CDR2: SGDLS, YYNGEE. The V end was cut by 0 bases, the J end by 1 base, with 7 bases between.

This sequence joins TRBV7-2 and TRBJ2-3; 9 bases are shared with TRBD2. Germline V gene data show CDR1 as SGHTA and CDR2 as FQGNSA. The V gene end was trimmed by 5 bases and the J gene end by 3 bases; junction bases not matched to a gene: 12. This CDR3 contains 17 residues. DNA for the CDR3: TGTGCCAGCAGCATCCAAATTGGCGGGGGGGGGACAGATACGCAGTATTTT. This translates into CASSIQIGGGGTDTQYF.

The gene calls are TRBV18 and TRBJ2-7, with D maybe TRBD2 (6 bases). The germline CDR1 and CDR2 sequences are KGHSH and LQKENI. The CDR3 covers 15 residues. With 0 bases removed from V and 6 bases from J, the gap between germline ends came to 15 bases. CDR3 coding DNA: TGTGCCAGCTCACCACCGGGACTGCCCGGCGGCGAGCAGTACTTC. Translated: CASSPPGLPGGEQYF.

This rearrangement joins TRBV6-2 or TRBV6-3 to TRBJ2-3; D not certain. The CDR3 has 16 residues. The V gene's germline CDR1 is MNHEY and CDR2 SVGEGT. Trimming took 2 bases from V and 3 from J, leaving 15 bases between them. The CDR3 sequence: CASSYRPTPQTDTQYF. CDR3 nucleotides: TGTGCCAGCAGTTACCGACCTACCCCCCAAACAGATACGCAGTATTTT.

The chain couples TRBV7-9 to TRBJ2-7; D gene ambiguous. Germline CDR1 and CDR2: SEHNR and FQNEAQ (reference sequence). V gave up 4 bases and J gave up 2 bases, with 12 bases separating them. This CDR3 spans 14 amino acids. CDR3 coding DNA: TGTGCCAGCAGCTATCCCGGTCCGACCTACGAGCAGTACTTC. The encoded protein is CASSYPGPTYEQYF.

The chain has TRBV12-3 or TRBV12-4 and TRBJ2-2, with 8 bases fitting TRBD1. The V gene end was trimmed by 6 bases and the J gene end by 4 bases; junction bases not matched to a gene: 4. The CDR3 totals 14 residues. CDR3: CASSQGATTGELFF. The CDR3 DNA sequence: TGTGCCAGCAGCCAGGGGGCGACCACCGGGGAGCTGTTTTTT.

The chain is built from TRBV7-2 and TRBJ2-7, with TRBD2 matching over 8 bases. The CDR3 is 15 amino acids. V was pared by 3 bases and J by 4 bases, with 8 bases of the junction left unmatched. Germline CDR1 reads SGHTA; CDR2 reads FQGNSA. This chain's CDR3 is CASSLDQGLVYEQYF. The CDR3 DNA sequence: TGTGCCAGCAGCTTGGACCAGGGACTAGTATACGAGCAGTACTTC.

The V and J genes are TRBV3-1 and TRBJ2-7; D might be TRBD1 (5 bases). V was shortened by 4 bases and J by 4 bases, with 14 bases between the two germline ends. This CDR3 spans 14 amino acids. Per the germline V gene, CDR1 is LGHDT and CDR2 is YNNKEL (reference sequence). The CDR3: CASSPGGAPYEQYF. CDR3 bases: TGTGCCAGCAGCCCTGGTGGGGCCCCTTACGAGCAGTACTTC.

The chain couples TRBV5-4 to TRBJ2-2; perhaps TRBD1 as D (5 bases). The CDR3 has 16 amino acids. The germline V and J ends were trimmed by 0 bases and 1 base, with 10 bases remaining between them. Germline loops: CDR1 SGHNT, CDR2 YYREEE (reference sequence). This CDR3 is CASSLGQGQNTGELFF. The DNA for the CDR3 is TGTGCCAGCAGCTTGGGGCAGGGCCAGAACACCGGGGAGCTGTTTTTT.

The CDR3 loop is CASSGQGHSGNTIYF. CDR3 DNA sequence: TGTGCCAGCAGCGGACAGGGTCACTCTGGAAACACCATATATTTT. The chain links TRBV7-9 to TRBJ1-3; TRBD1 agrees at 8 bases. CDR3 length: 15 amino acids. Germline CDR1 is SEHNR and CDR2 is FQNEAQ (reference sequence). The trim removed 5 bases at V and 0 bases at J, leaving 3 bases unmatched.

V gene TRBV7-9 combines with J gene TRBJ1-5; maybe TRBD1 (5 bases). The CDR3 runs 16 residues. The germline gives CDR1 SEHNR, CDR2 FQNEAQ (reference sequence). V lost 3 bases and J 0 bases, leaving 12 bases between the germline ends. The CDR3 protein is CASSLGRGHSNQPQHF. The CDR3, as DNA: TGTGCCAGCAGCTTGGGACGTGGACATAGCAATCAGCCCCAGCATTTT. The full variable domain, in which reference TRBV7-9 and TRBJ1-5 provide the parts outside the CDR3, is DTGVSQNPRHKITKRGQNVTFRCDPISEHNRLYWYRQTLGQGPEFLTYFQNEAQLEKSRLLSDRFSAERPKGSFSTLEIQRTEQGDSAMYLCASSLGRGHSNQPQHFGDGTRLSIL.

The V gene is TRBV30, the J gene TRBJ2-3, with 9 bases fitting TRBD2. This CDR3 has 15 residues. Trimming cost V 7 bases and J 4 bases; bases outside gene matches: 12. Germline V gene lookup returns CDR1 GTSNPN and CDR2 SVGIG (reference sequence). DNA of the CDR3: TGTGCCTCCACCCTTAGCGGGAGAGGGTCAGATACGCAGTATTTT. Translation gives CASTLSGRGSDTQYF. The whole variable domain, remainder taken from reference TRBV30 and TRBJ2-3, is SQTIHQWPATLVQPVGSPLSLECTVEGTSNPNLYWYRQAAGRGLQLLFYSVGIGQISSEVPQNLSASRPQDRQFILSSKKLLLSDSGFYLCASTLSGRGSDTQYFGPGTRLTVL.

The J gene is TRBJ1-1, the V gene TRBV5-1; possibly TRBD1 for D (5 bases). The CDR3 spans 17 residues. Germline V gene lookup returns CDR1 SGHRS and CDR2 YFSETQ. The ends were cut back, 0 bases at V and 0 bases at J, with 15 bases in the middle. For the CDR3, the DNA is TGCGCCAGCAGCTTGGGACTCAGGGTTATCATGAACACTGAAGCTTTCTTT. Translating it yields CASSLGLRVIMNTEAFF.